This entry describes one T cell receptor beta chain. The antigen remains undetermined. The V end lost 10 bases, the J end lost 7 bases, and 20 bases lay between the germline ends. The CDR3 loop spans 14 amino acids. Germline V gene data show CDR1 as SNHLY and CDR2 as FYNNEI. Other autoimmune disease, uncontrolled infection, pregnancy and lactation led to exclusion. This specimen belongs to a study of Graves' ophthalmopathy and Graves' hyperthyroidism. The study's findings and limits: Blood shared most expanded thyroid clonotypes above 0.001 frequency. Ophthalmopathy and stable hyperthyroidism were discriminated by a 13-signature model, with about 90% sensitivity and 80% to 84% specificity. With a specificity of about 75% and a sensitivity of 70% to 71%, the model predicted ophthalmopathy progression.

Transcripts of RNA were the source for amplifying TCR beta CDR3 regions. An initial RT-PCR round employing HTBI primers preceded a second-round multiplex PCR. Each CDR3 protein gets one entry after TCRdb re-called the multiplex PCR reads with MiXCR. The sample has about 740,000 distinct CDR3 sequences; roughly two fifths are singletons. The rearrangement uses TRBV2 and TRBJ1-5, with a weak D call TRBD1 (5 bases). Sequencing used peripheral blood. The source is an adult man with Graves' ophthalmopathy. The CDR3 nucleotides read TGTGCCACCCGGGACCCCGGGAGCGACCAGCCCCAGCATTTT. Its translation is CATRDPGSDQPQHF. The complete variable domain, with remaining parts taken from reference TRBV2 and TRBJ1-5, reads EPEVTQTPSHQVTQMGQEVILRCVPISNHLYFYWYRQILGQKVEFLVSFYNNEISEKSEIFDDQFSVERPDGSNFTLKIRSTKLEDSAMYFCATRDPGSDQPQHFGDGTRLSIL.